The 21 T cell receptor beta chains below come from one sample, sequenced in a study of T cell changes during pregnancy in multiple sclerosis. Produced via immunoSEQ multiplex PCR; TCRdb's table is partial and in-frame only. The data show about 98,000 clones, about 92% seen once. Source: peripheral blood, taken after pregnancy. The receptors come from a female donor in good health, enrolled as a control in a pregnancy study.

This chain uses TRBV9 with TRBJ1-3, with 7 nucleotides matching TRBD1. Germline loops: CDR1 SGDLS, CDR2 YYNGEE. J was trimmed by 2 bases and V by 4 bases; bases with no gene match: 6. The CDR3 is made up of 15 amino acids. The CDR3 nucleotides read TGTGCCAGCAGCTTTGGGGACAGCGCTGGAAACACCATATATTTT. It translates to CASSFGDSAGNTIYF.

V usage is TRBV5-1 and J usage is TRBJ2-2, with D unresolved. The CDR3 is made up of 17 amino acids. CDR1 is SGHRS and CDR2 is YFSETQ in the germline V gene. V was clipped by 4 bases and J by 3 bases, with 19 bases between them. DNA for the CDR3: TGCGCCAGCAGCCCGTCGGTAGTAGAAATCCACACCGGGGAGCTGTTTTTT. Its translation: CASSPSVVEIHTGELFF.

The CDR3 loop reads CSVAETGGAANEKLFF. CDR3 DNA sequence: TGCAGCGTTGCAGAGACAGGGGGCGCGGCTAATGAAAAACTGTTTTTT. V usage is TRBV29-1 and J usage is TRBJ1-4, with 10 positions matching TRBD1. V gave up 4 bases and J gave up 3 bases; unmatched junction bases: 8. Germline CDR1 and CDR2: SQVTM and ANQGSEA. This CDR3 is built from 16 residues. The full variable domain, completed using reference TRBV29-1 and TRBJ1-4, is SAVISQKPSRDICQRGTSLTIQCQVDSQVTMMFWYRQQPGQSLTLIATANQGSEATYESGFVIDKFPISRPNLTFSTLTVSNMSPEDSSIYLCSVAETGGAANEKLFFGSGTQLSVL.

Only a few counts were recorded for this clone. The genes are TRBV30 and TRBJ1-2; 8 nucleotides agree with TRBD1. The germline gives CDR1 GTSNPN, CDR2 SVGIG (reference sequence). The CDR3 is made up of 13 amino acids. V gave up 3 bases and J gave up 4 bases; unmatched junction bases: 4. The CDR3 nucleotides read TGTGCCTGGAGGCGGGACAGGCCCTATGGCTACACCTTC. Translated, it gives CAWRRDRPYGYTF.

This clone was found once. This CDR3 is CASSPGGETQYF. Here the CDR3 DNA reads TGTGCCAGCAGTCCCGGGGGGGAGACCCAGTACTTC. The chain employs TRBV6-5 and TRBJ2-5; 7 bases map to TRBD2. CDR1 MNHEY and CDR2 SVGAGI come from the germline V gene. Trimming at V came to 5 bases and at J to 5 bases, leaving 2 bases not matched to a gene. The CDR3 runs to 12 residues.

The chain carries TRBV6-4 and TRBJ2-1; a possible D gene is TRBD2 (6 bases). The germline CDR1 and CDR2 sequences are MRHNA and SNTAGT. The CDR3 is 13 residues long. The V end was cut by 10 bases, the J end by 6 bases, with 16 bases between. The CDR3 DNA is TGTGCCACCTCGGAGGGCGCAGGCAATGAGCAGTTCTTC. This gives the protein CATSEGAGNEQFF.

The rearrangement uses TRBV19 and TRBJ2-2; TRBD1 might be the D (6 bases). V was trimmed by 4 bases and J by 2 bases, leaving 11 bases between them. This CDR3 is 15 amino acids long. Germline values: CDR1 LNHDA, CDR2 SQIVND (reference sequence). This chain's CDR3 is CASSTRQVNTGELFF. Written as DNA, the CDR3 is TGTGCCAGTAGTACTCGACAGGTCAACACCGGGGAGCTGTTTTTT.

In this sample, this clone turned up a few times. This sequence joins TRBV28 and TRBJ1-4, with 9 bases fitting TRBD1. The ends lost 6 bases at V and 0 bases at J; junction bases unmatched: 5. Germline CDR1 is MDHEN and CDR2 is SYDVKM. This CDR3 is 16 amino acids long. For the CDR3, the DNA is TGTGCCAGCAGGGAGGACAGGGGTCCAACTAATGAAAAACTGTTTTTT. Its translation: CASREDRGPTNEKLFF.

J is TRBJ2-5 and V is TRBV5-1, with 9 bases identical to TRBD1. Gene TRBJ2-7 matches the end of the DNA better, so the J call may be wrong. From germline, CDR1 is SGHRS and CDR2 YFSETQ. The CDR3 sequence is 13 residues long. The CDR3 is CARFPGQGPEQYF. CDR3 sequence (DNA): TGCGCCAGGTTTCCGGGACAGGGACCCGAGCAGTACTTC.

This chain uses TRBV6-1 with TRBJ2-5, with D possibly TRBD1 on 6 matching bases. The CDR3 has 12 residues. Trimming removed 6 bases at V and 3 bases at J, with 8 bases between. Germline CDR1 is MNHNS and CDR2 is SASEGT. The CDR3: CASRTGKETQYF. CDR3 DNA: TGTGCCAGCAGGACAGGAAAAGAGACCCAGTACTTC.

The V gene is TRBV11-1, the J gene TRBJ1-1; the D gene is possibly TRBD1 (6 bases). Germline CDR1 is SGHAT and CDR2 is FQDESV (reference sequence). The CDR3 contains 15 residues. The germline V and J ends were trimmed by 5 bases and 5 bases, with 18 bases remaining between them. CDR3 in amino acids: CASSPGGQWGTEAFF. CDR3 DNA sequence: TGTGCCAGCAGCCCCGGGGGGCAGTGGGGGACTGAAGCTTTCTTT.

The chain has TRBV15 and TRBJ1-1; TRBD1 is a possible D gene (5 bases). The CDR3 is made up of 14 amino acids. The ends were cut back, 2 bases at V and 1 base at J, with 8 bases in the middle. The germline V gene encodes CDR1 LNHNV and CDR2 YYDKDF (reference sequence). CDR3 sequence reads: CATSRFQGNTEAFF. The CDR3 coding sequence is TGTGCCACCAGCAGATTCCAGGGGAACACTGAAGCTTTCTTT.

This chain links TRBV19 with TRBJ2-1; TRBD2 matches at 14 bases. The CDR3 has 14 residues. Trimming cost V 9 bases and J 6 bases; bases outside gene matches: 4. CDR1 LNHDA and CDR2 SQIVND come from the germline V gene (reference sequence). The CDR3, as DNA: TGTGCCAGCGCCGGGACTAGCGGGGGCAATGAGCAGTTCTTC. Translation: CASAGTSGGNEQFF. The full variable domain, its missing parts supplied by reference TRBV19 and TRBJ2-1, is DGGITQSPKYLFRKEGQNVTLSCEQNLNHDAMYWYRQDPGQGLRLIYYSQIVNDFQKGDIAEGYSVSREKKESFPLTVTSAQKNPTAFYLCASAGTSGGNEQFFGPGTRLTVL.

This clone occurred a few times. V and J are TRBV5-1 and TRBJ2-7; no clear D gene. Germline V gene data show CDR1 as SGHRS and CDR2 as YFSETQ. The V gene lost 3 bases and the J gene lost 1 base, with 8 bases spanning the gap. CDR3 size: 13 residues. DNA of the CDR3: TGCGCCAGCAGCTCACAGTCTTCCTACGAGCAGTACTTC. It is translated as CASSSQSSYEQYF.

This clone came up many times. CDR3 sequence reads: CASRPHLSGSYGYTF. The CDR3, as DNA: TGTGCCAGCAGACCGCATCTAAGCGGGAGCTATGGCTACACCTTC. The V call is TRBV19, the J call TRBJ1-2; D is undetermined. V lost 9 bases to trimming and J lost 4 bases, with 21 bases between them. Germline V gene data show CDR1 as LNHDA and CDR2 as SQIVND (reference sequence). The length of the CDR3 is 15 residues.

The chain links TRBV4-2 to TRBJ2-2, with D maybe TRBD2 (6 bases). CDR3 length: 20 residues. Germline V gives CDR1 LGHNA, CDR2 YNFKEQ. V lost 3 bases and J lost 4, with 27 bases in between. As DNA, the CDR3 is TGTGCCAGCAGCCAGGCACCAGGGTTTTGGGGGGAAGAAGGCACCGGGGAGCTGTTTTTT. This translates into CASSQAPGFWGEEGTGELFF.

CDR3 DNA sequence: TGTGCCAGCAGTTTAAGCGGGATTAGCTCCTACGAGCAGTACTTC. Translation gives CASSLSGISSYEQYF. The chain carries TRBV28 and TRBJ2-7; the match to TRBD2 covers 7 bases. This CDR3 spans 15 amino acids. Per the germline V gene, CDR1 is MDHEN and CDR2 is SYDVKM. The V gene end was trimmed by 2 bases and the J gene end by 0 bases; junction bases not matched to a gene: 4. Full variable domain (missing parts from reference TRBV28 and TRBJ2-7): DVKVTQSSRYLVKRTGEKVFLECVQDMDHENMFWYRQDPGLGLRLIYFSYDVKMKEKGDIPEGYSVSREKKERFSLILESASTNQTSMYLCASSLSGISSYEQYFGPGTRLTVT.

In this sample, this clone turned up once. The V gene is TRBV7-9, the J gene TRBJ2-7; D is unclear. The CDR3 is 12 amino acids. Germline V CDR1 and CDR2: SEHNR, FQNEAQ (reference sequence). V was clipped by 2 bases and J by 3 bases, with 5 bases between them. CDR3 nucleotide sequence: TGTGCCAGCAGCTTATCAGACTACGAGCAGTACTTC. Translated, it gives CASSLSDYEQYF.

The rearrangement uses TRBV7-6 and TRBJ2-2; D not certain. This CDR3 is 13 amino acids long. Germline CDR1 is SGHVS and CDR2 is FNYEAQ. Trimming shortened V by 6 bases and J by 8 bases, and 13 bases separated the two germline ends. CDR3 sequence reads: CASSRNHGGELFF. The CDR3 nucleotides are TGTGCCAGCAGTAGGAACCACGGGGGGGAGCTGTTTTTT.

The genes are TRBV5-6 and TRBJ2-5, with a weak D call TRBD2 (5 bases). The CDR3 runs to 15 residues. Germline CDR1 and CDR2: SGHDT and YYEEEE. Trimming left V 2 bases short and J 2 bases short, with 13 bases between. The CDR3, as DNA: TGTGCCAGCAGCTTTGGCGGGCGCGGGCAAGAGACCCAGTACTTC. Encoded protein: CASSFGGRGQETQYF.

The genes are TRBV14 and TRBJ2-5, with a possible D match to TRBD2 (5 bases). The end of the DNA aligns better with TRBJ2-7, so the J call may be wrong. The CDR3 covers 15 residues. Germline V gene lookup returns CDR1 SGHDN and CDR2 FVKESK. In DNA form, the CDR3 reads TGTGCCAGCAGCCAAGTTTCAGGACTTAGAGACGAGCAGTACTTC. Translating gives CASSQVSGLRDEQYF.